The entry below gives a single T cell receptor (beta chain) sequence along with its context. This sample also contains other DNA sequences that code for the same CDR3. The V and J ends lost 6 bases and 0 bases respectively, with 21 bases between them. CDR1 is SNHLY and CDR2 is FYNNEI in the germline V gene. The CDR3 extends over 17 amino acids. It was with 60 Vbeta and 13 Jbeta primers that the PCR ran. TCRdb's copy holds only in-frame clones and misses some; the assay was immunoSEQ multiplex PCR. The sample holds 140,000 to 150,000 clones; 75% to 85% are singletons and the top ten take about 2.2%. This sample is part of a study of cytomegalovirus exposure and HLA in healthy donors.

This clonotype originated in a woman under 30 in good health and CMV-seropositive. The sample was PBMCs. The rearrangement uses TRBV2 and TRBJ2-7; possible D gene TRBD2, 6 bases. CDR3 DNA sequence: TGTGCCAGCAGGGACTTGGGAGGCGGGGCGTTCTCCTACGAGCAGTACTTC. Translating gives CASRDLGGGAFSYEQYF.